What follows is one TCR beta chain and its context. Its antigen is undetermined. These data belong to a study of yellow fever vaccine responses in identical twins. Study-level findings and limits: A vaccine T cell response that seemed partly convergent and partly personalized was reported in twins.

The CDR3 consists of 15 residues. V gave up 5 bases and J gave up 2 bases; unmatched junction bases: 8. CDR1 is MNHEY and CDR2 is SVGEGT in the germline V gene. MiXCR was run by TCRdb on the RT-PCR reads, yielding one entry per CDR3 protein. The sample lists around 20,000 distinct CDR3 sequences, less than 75% seen once, with roughly 2% in the top ten. The starting material was T cells from blood (PBMCs), unsorted or a sorted subset (not recorded which), obtained before or after yellow fever vaccination (not recorded which). The TCR was taken from a woman between 18 and 29 years old who received the yellow fever vaccine. V gene TRBV6-2 or TRBV6-3 combines with J gene TRBJ2-5; 7 nucleotides align to TRBD2. CDR3 region: CASSNAAGPQETQYF. The CDR3 DNA is TGTGCCAGCAGTAACGCAGCGGGACCACAAGAGACCCAGTACTTC.